The 9 T cell receptor beta chains listed next were all sequenced from one sample in a study of T cells after yellow fever vaccination. One entry per CDR3 protein, called by TCRdb with MiXCR from the 5' RACE reads. The table shows about 130,000 distinct CDR3 sequences, with under 8% occurring only once. The sequencing used CD4+ T cells sorted from PBMCs, collected around 10 days after the first yellow fever vaccination. These receptors were obtained from a man between 18 and 35 years old who received the YFV17D yellow fever vaccine.

Many counts were recorded for this clonotype. V gene TRBV7-9 combines with J gene TRBJ2-5; D could derive from TRBD1 or TRBD2 (7 bases each). Trimming took 1 base from V and 1 from J, leaving 13 bases between them. The CDR3 runs to 16 residues. The germline CDR1 and CDR2 sequences are SEHNR and FQNEAQ (reference sequence). The CDR3 sequence is CASSLEGAGAQETQYF. CDR3 nucleotides: TGTGCCAGCAGCTTAGAGGGGGCGGGAGCCCAAGAGACCCAGTACTTC.

This clonotype has a count of ten or more. The gene calls are TRBV5-1 and TRBJ1-1, with D possibly matching TRBD1 (5 bases). Germline V gene sequence: CDR1 SGHRS, CDR2 YFSETQ. V was shortened by 6 bases and J by 0 bases, with 9 bases between the two germline ends. CDR3 length: 13 amino acids. CDR3 sequence reads: CASKQAMNTEAFF. The CDR3 nucleotides are TGCGCCAGCAAACAGGCGATGAACACTGAAGCTTTCTTT.

There are many counts of this clonotype. The chain joins TRBV12-3 or TRBV12-4 to TRBJ1-1; 8 positions agree with TRBD1. This CDR3 spans 14 amino acids. With 7 bases clipped from V and 0 bases from J, the junction kept 4 bases outside the gene matches. CDR3 region: CASTRQGMNTEAFF. CDR3 bases: TGTGCCAGCACCCGACAGGGGATGAACACTGAAGCTTTCTTT.

This clonotype showed up just a few times. The chain is built from TRBV20-1 and TRBJ2-3, with D possibly being TRBD1 (6 bases). The CDR3 spans 15 residues. The V gene's germline CDR1 is DFQATT and CDR2 SNEGSKA (reference sequence). Trimming left V 0 bases short and J 4 bases short, with 14 bases between. CDR3 in DNA: TGCAGTGCTAGAGATCAGGGGTACTCGGCAGATACGCAGTATTTT. It translates to CSARDQGYSADTQYF.

This clonotype was detected ten times or more. The chain employs TRBV5-1 and TRBJ2-2; a weak D match, TRBD1 (5 bases). The CDR3 covers 16 residues. Trimming pared 1 base from V and 0 bases from J, leaving 10 bases between. Germline V gene data show CDR1 as SGHRS and CDR2 as YFSETQ. In nucleotides, the CDR3 is TGCGCCAGCAGCTTGCAGGGCGCTACGAACACCGGGGAGCTGTTTTTT. This encodes CASSLQGATNTGELFF.

This clonotype was observed many times. The chain employs TRBV5-1 and TRBJ1-2; tentative D call: TRBD1 (6 bases). Trimming took off 6 bases at V and 2 bases at J, with 14 bases between the two ends. The CDR3 has 14 amino acids. CDR1 is SGHRS, CDR2 YFSETQ, per germline. CDR3 bases: TGCGCCAGCACCCGCGGCCAGGGGAACTATGGCTACACCTTC. Protein sequence: CASTRGQGNYGYTF.

At least ten counts were recorded for this clonotype. CDR3 nucleotide sequence: TGTGCCAGCAGTTTAGCCGGACAGGTAACGGATGGCTACACCTTC. Protein: CASSLAGQVTDGYTF. The J gene is TRBJ1-2, the V gene TRBV28, with 7 positions matching TRBD1. The CDR3 is 15 amino acids. V shed 2 bases and J 6 bases; nucleotides not matched to a gene: 9. Germline V gene sequence: CDR1 MDHEN, CDR2 SYDVKM.

This clonotype was seen repeatedly, ten times or more. The genes are TRBV28 and TRBJ2-5, with TRBD2 as a possible D gene (6 bases). Trimming removed 6 bases at V and 5 bases at J, with 16 bases between. Germline V lookup: CDR1 MDHEN, CDR2 SYDVKM. The CDR3 covers 14 residues. CDR3 amino acids: CASSPPRGWETQYF. Written as DNA, the CDR3 is TGTGCCAGCAGCCCCCCGCGGGGCTGGGAGACCCAGTACTTC.

This clonotype was found a few times. The rearrangement uses TRBV11-2 and TRBJ1-2, with 11 positions matching TRBD1. The CDR3 runs 13 residues. Germline-derived CDR1 and CDR2 are SGHAT and FQNNGV. Germline trimming cut 3 bases from V and 12 bases from J; bases unmatched to any gene: 6. The CDR3, as DNA: TGTGCCAGCAGCTTTACCGGGACAGGGGGGCACACCTTC. This gives the protein CASSFTGTGGHTF.